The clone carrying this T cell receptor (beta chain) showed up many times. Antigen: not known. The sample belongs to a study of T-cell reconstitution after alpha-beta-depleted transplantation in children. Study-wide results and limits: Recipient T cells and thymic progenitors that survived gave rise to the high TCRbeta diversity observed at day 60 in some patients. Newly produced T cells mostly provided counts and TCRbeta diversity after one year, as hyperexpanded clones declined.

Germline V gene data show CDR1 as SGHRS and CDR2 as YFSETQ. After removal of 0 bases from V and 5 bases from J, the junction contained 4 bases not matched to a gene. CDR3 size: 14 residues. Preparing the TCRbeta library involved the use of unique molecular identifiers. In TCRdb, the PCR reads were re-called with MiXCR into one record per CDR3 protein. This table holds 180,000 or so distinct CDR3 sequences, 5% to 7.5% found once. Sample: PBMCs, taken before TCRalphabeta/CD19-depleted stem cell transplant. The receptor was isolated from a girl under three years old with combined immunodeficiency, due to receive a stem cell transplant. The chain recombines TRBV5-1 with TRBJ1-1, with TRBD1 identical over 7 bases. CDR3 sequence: CASSLGQGVTEAFF. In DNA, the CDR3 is TGCGCCAGCAGCTTGGGACAGGGCGTGACTGAAGCTTTCTTT.